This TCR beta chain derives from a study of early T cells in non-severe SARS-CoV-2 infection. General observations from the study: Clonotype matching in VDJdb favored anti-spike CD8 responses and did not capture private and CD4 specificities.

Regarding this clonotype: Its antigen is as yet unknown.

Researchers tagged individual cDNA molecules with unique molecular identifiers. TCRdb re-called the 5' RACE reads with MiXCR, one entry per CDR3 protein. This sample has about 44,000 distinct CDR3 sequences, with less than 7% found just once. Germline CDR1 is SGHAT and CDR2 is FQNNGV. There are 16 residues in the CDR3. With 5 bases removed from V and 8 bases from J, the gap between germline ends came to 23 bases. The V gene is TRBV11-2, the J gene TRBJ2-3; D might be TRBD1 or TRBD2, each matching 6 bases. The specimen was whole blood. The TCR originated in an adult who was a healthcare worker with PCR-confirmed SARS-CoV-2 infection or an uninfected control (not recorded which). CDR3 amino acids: CASSAPDSRAGGTQYF. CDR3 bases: TGTGCCAGCAGCGCACCGGACAGTAGAGCCGGGGGTACGCAGTATTTT.